A selection of T cell receptor beta chains follows, all from one sample in a study of long-term antiretroviral therapy in people with HIV. Libraries were prepared by immunoSEQ multiplex PCR; TCRdb keeps only in-frame clonotypes and omits some of them. The sample holds roughly 25,000 clones, approximately 80% seen once. The material was unsorted PBMCs, obtained 1.1 years before starting antiretroviral therapy. The receptors stem from a woman aged 30 to 39 with HIV. CDR3s include the opening cysteine and the closing phenylalanine or tryptophan. A D gene is named only where the DNA matches it firmly. The size entry is marked missing in some rows and otherwise reads once, few, many or a size class.

j_gene: TRBJ2-2; d_gene: .; abundance: .; len: 15; v_gene: TRBV2; CDR3nt: TGTGCCAGCAGCGGGGGACCCACGAACACCGGGGAGCTGTTTTTT; CDR3aa: CASSGGPTNTGELFF
j_gene: TRBJ2-7; d_gene: .; abundance: once; len: 14; v_gene: TRBV9; CDR3nt: TGTGCCAGCAGCCCTACGAGCCTGGCGGGTGAGCAGTACTTC; CDR3aa: CASSPTSLAGEQYF
j_gene: TRBJ1-3; d_gene: .; abundance: once; len: 13; v_gene: TRBV6-1; CDR3nt: TGTGCCTTTTGGGCAGGGCCAGGAAACACCATATATTTT; CDR3aa: CAFWAGPGNTIYF
j_gene: TRBJ1-1; d_gene: .; abundance: .; len: 15; v_gene: TRBV5-1; CDR3nt: TGCGCCAGCAGCTTGGTGGTTGGGCGGAACACTGAAGCTTTCTTT; CDR3aa: CASSLVVGRNTEAFF
j_gene: TRBJ1-6; d_gene: .; abundance: few; len: 14; v_gene: TRBV2; CDR3nt: TGTGCCAGCAGTTTTCCGGGACGGGATTCACCCCTCCACTTT; CDR3aa: CASSFPGRDSPLHF
j_gene: TRBJ1-6; d_gene: TRBD1; abundance: .; len: 15; v_gene: TRBV4-1; CDR3nt: TGCGCCAGCAGCGACGCGCAGGGGGCGTTTTCACCCCTCCACTTT; CDR3aa: CASSDAQGAFSPLHF
j_gene: TRBJ1-2; d_gene: .; abundance: .; len: 11; v_gene: TRBV29-1; CDR3nt: TGCAGCGTTCTCCTTGGGTATGGCTACACCTTC; CDR3aa: CSVLLGYGYTF
j_gene: TRBJ2-3; d_gene: TRBD2; abundance: .; len: 13; v_gene: TRBV29-1; CDR3nt: TGCAGCGTTCGGAGCGGGGGCACAGATACGCAGTATTTT; CDR3aa: CSVRSGGTDTQYF
j_gene: TRBJ1-1; d_gene: .; abundance: .; len: 11; v_gene: TRBV20-1; CDR3nt: TGCAGTGCTAGTATCAAAGGGGAAGCTTTCTTT; CDR3aa: CSASIKGEAFF
j_gene: TRBJ1-2; d_gene: TRBD1; abundance: few; len: 14; v_gene: TRBV6-1; CDR3nt: TGTGCCAGCAGTGAAGGACAGGGTAGGGATGGCTACACCTTC; CDR3aa: CASSEGQGRDGYTF
j_gene: TRBJ1-1; d_gene: .; abundance: once; len: 13; v_gene: TRBV29-1; CDR3nt: TGCAGCGTACGGGCACAGGGTGACACTGAAGCTTTCTTT; CDR3aa: CSVRAQGDTEAFF
j_gene: TRBJ1-2; d_gene: .; abundance: .; len: 13; v_gene: TRBV7-3; CDR3nt: TGTGCCAGCAGCCCCGGGGGAGTCTATGGCTACACCTTC; CDR3aa: CASSPGGVYGYTF
j_gene: TRBJ1-5; d_gene: .; abundance: .; len: 15; v_gene: TRBV6-5; CDR3nt: TGTGCCAGCAGAACGACAGCCTATAGCAATCAGCCCCAGCATTTT; CDR3aa: CASRTTAYSNQPQHF
j_gene: TRBJ2-2; d_gene: .; abundance: once; len: 14; v_gene: TRBV6-6; CDR3nt: TGTGCCAGCAGTCCAGTTAAGAACACCGGGGAGCTGTTTTTT; CDR3aa: CASSPVKNTGELFF
j_gene: TRBJ1-5; d_gene: TRBD1; abundance: .; len: 14; v_gene: TRBV19; CDR3nt: TGTGCCAGTAGTATGACAGGGACCAATCAGCCCCAGCATTTT; CDR3aa: CASSMTGTNQPQHF
j_gene: TRBJ1-2; d_gene: .; abundance: .; len: 14; v_gene: TRBV5-1; CDR3nt: TGCGCCAGCAGCTTGAACGGGGGAGTGAGAGGCTACACCTTC; CDR3aa: CASSLNGGVRGYTF
j_gene: TRBJ1-6; d_gene: TRBD1; abundance: .; len: 15; v_gene: TRBV2; CDR3nt: TGTGCCAGCGACAGGGTCAGCTCCTATAATTCACCCCTCCACTTT; CDR3aa: CASDRVSSYNSPLHF
j_gene: TRBJ2-2; d_gene: TRBD2; abundance: .; len: 14; v_gene: TRBV19; CDR3nt: TGTGCCAGTAGGATCCGGGAGGAAGCCGGGGAGCTGTTTTTT; CDR3aa: CASRIREEAGELFF
j_gene: TRBJ2-1; d_gene: .; abundance: .; len: 14; v_gene: TRBV19; CDR3nt: TGTGCCAGTCGCCGCCAGGGGCTGGGTAATGAGCAGTTCTTC; CDR3aa: CASRRQGLGNEQFF
j_gene: TRBJ1-1; d_gene: .; abundance: .; len: 14; v_gene: TRBV19; CDR3nt: TGTGCCAGTAGTATTGGACAGACACCGACGAAAGCTTTCTTT; CDR3aa: CASSIGQTPTKAFF
j_gene: TRBJ2-3; d_gene: .; abundance: .; len: 15; v_gene: TRBV7-3; CDR3nt: TGTGCCAGCAGCTTAACTGGCAGGGAGGCAGATACGCAGTATTTT; CDR3aa: CASSLTGREADTQYF
j_gene: TRBJ1-4; d_gene: TRBD1; abundance: .; len: 14; v_gene: TRBV4-1; CDR3nt: TGCGCCAGCAGCCACGGGACAGGGGTTGAAAAACTGTTTTTT; CDR3aa: CASSHGTGVEKLFF
j_gene: TRBJ1-1; d_gene: .; abundance: .; len: 14; v_gene: TRBV6-1; CDR3nt: TGTGCCAGCAGTGAAACAGCACCGAACACTGAAGCTTTCTTT; CDR3aa: CASSETAPNTEAFF
j_gene: TRBJ2-5; d_gene: .; abundance: .; len: 17; v_gene: TRBV7-9; CDR3nt: TGTGCCAGCAGGCCTTCAAGACTCGGGACGGCTCAAGAGACCCAGTACTTC; CDR3aa: CASRPSRLGTAQETQYF
j_gene: TRBJ2-3; d_gene: TRBD2; abundance: .; len: 15; v_gene: TRBV6-5; CDR3nt: TGTGCCAGCAGTTTACTAGCGGGGGGCACAGATACGCAGTATTTT; CDR3aa: CASSLLAGGTDTQYF
j_gene: TRBJ1-4; d_gene: TRBD1; abundance: .; len: 15; v_gene: TRBV6-4; CDR3nt: TGTGCCAGCAGTGAAAAAGGGGGCGGTAATGAAAAACTGTTTTTT; CDR3aa: CASSEKGGGNEKLFF
j_gene: TRBJ1-1; d_gene: .; abundance: .; len: 11; v_gene: TRBV27; CDR3nt: TGTGCCAGCAGTTCCGGCACTGAAGCTTTCTTT; CDR3aa: CASSSGTEAFF
j_gene: TRBJ2-3; d_gene: .; abundance: .; len: 16; v_gene: TRBV13; CDR3nt: TGTGCCAGCAGCCCCGGGCTAGCGAGTTCCTCAGATACGCAGTATTTT; CDR3aa: CASSPGLASSSDTQYF
j_gene: TRBJ2-3; d_gene: .; abundance: .; len: 15; v_gene: TRBV5-1; CDR3nt: TGCGCCAGCAGCTTGGCGGGGGGCAAGGCAGATACGCAGTATTTT; CDR3aa: CASSLAGGKADTQYF
j_gene: TRBJ2-1; d_gene: TRBD2; abundance: .; len: 13; v_gene: TRBV29-1; CDR3nt: TGCAGCGCCCACGGGGGGGGATCCAATGAGCAGTTCTTC; CDR3aa: CSAHGGGSNEQFF
j_gene: TRBJ2-3; d_gene: TRBD2; abundance: .; len: 16; v_gene: TRBV7-9; CDR3nt: TGTGCCAGCAGCGTTGGCGGGGGGGCATTTACAGATACGCAGTATTTT; CDR3aa: CASSVGGGAFTDTQYF
j_gene: TRBJ2-3; d_gene: .; abundance: .; len: 12; v_gene: TRBV2; CDR3nt: TGTGCCAGCAGCGCATTGGTGGATACGCAGTATTTT; CDR3aa: CASSALVDTQYF
j_gene: TRBJ1-2; d_gene: .; abundance: once; len: 16; v_gene: TRBV2; CDR3nt: TGTGCCAGCACCGTAGGGTCGGGGTGGGGTGAGAATGGCTACACCTTC; CDR3aa: CASTVGSGWGENGYTF
j_gene: TRBJ2-1; d_gene: TRBD2; abundance: .; len: 14; v_gene: TRBV5-1; CDR3nt: TGCGCCAGCAGCCAACTAGCGGGGGGTAATGAGCAGTTCTTC; CDR3aa: CASSQLAGGNEQFF
j_gene: TRBJ2-3; d_gene: TRBD2; abundance: .; len: 16; v_gene: TRBV5-1; CDR3nt: TGCGCCAGCAGCTCCGCGACTAGCGGGGGGATTGATACGCAGTATTTT; CDR3aa: CASSSATSGGIDTQYF
j_gene: TRBJ1-3; d_gene: .; abundance: .; len: 14; v_gene: TRBV7-6; CDR3nt: TGTGCCAGCAGCTTAGGCCCGAGAGGAAACACCATATATTTT; CDR3aa: CASSLGPRGNTIYF
j_gene: TRBJ2-3; d_gene: TRBD2; abundance: .; len: 14; v_gene: TRBV27; CDR3nt: TGTGCCAGCAGTTTAGGACTAGCTGGAGATACGCAGTATTTT; CDR3aa: CASSLGLAGDTQYF
j_gene: TRBJ1-1; d_gene: .; abundance: once; len: 12; v_gene: TRBV29-1; CDR3nt: TGCAGCGTTGAAGCTAAGAACACTGAAGCTTTCTTT; CDR3aa: CSVEAKNTEAFF
j_gene: TRBJ1-3; d_gene: TRBD1; abundance: .; len: 17; v_gene: TRBV4-2; CDR3nt: TGTGCCAGCAGCCAAACCCCAACAGGGGTCGGGGGAAACACCATATATTTT; CDR3aa: CASSQTPTGVGGNTIYF
j_gene: TRBJ1-5; d_gene: TRBD1; abundance: .; len: 19; v_gene: TRBV4-1; CDR3nt: TGCGCCAGCAGCCAAGACCACGGGGACAGGGTTTTTAGCAATCAGCCCCAGCATTTT; CDR3aa: CASSQDHGDRVFSNQPQHF
j_gene: TRBJ1-4; d_gene: TRBD1; abundance: .; len: 13; v_gene: TRBV23-1; CDR3nt: TGCGCCAGCAGACAGGGGTCTTGTGAAAAACTGTTTTTT; CDR3aa: CASRQGSCEKLFF
j_gene: TRBJ1-3; d_gene: .; abundance: .; len: 16; v_gene: TRBV7-2; CDR3nt: TGTGCCAGCAGCTCGGGCCCGGCGGGCTCTGGAAACACCATATATTTT; CDR3aa: CASSSGPAGSGNTIYF
j_gene: TRBJ2-4; d_gene: TRBD2; abundance: .; len: 12; v_gene: TRBV12-5; CDR3nt: TGTGCTAGTGGTTCGCGGGGGGACATTCAGTACTTC; CDR3aa: CASGSRGDIQYF
j_gene: TRBJ2-5; d_gene: .; abundance: .; len: 15; v_gene: TRBV7-6; CDR3nt: TGTGCCAGCAGCTTAGCGTACAGAGGTGATGAGACCCAGTACTTC; CDR3aa: CASSLAYRGDETQYF
j_gene: TRBJ2-5; d_gene: .; abundance: once; len: 15; v_gene: TRBV2; CDR3nt: TGTGCCAGCAGTGAATCAGGGCTAATCCAAGAGACCCAGTACTTC; CDR3aa: CASSESGLIQETQYF
j_gene: TRBJ2-5; d_gene: .; abundance: .; len: 15; v_gene: TRBV7-2; CDR3nt: TGTGCCAGCAGCTTAAATTCAGGATACCAAGAGACCCAGTACTTC; CDR3aa: CASSLNSGYQETQYF
j_gene: TRBJ2-5; d_gene: .; abundance: .; len: 14; v_gene: TRBV6-5; CDR3nt: TGTGCCAGCAGTTTACCAAATAATCAGGGGTCCCAGTACTTC; CDR3aa: CASSLPNNQGSQYF
j_gene: TRBJ2-5; d_gene: .; abundance: .; len: 14; v_gene: TRBV6-1; CDR3nt: TGTGCCAGTAAGCAACAGGCTTACAAAGAGACCCAGTACTTC; CDR3aa: CASKQQAYKETQYF
j_gene: TRBJ2-2; d_gene: TRBD2; abundance: .; len: 16; v_gene: TRBV10-1; CDR3nt: TGCGCCAGCCCTCAAAAGCGGGGGGGCCACCGTGGGGAGCTGTTTTTT; CDR3aa: CASPQKRGGHRGELFF
j_gene: TRBJ2-5; d_gene: TRBD1; abundance: .; len: 13; v_gene: TRBV19; CDR3nt: TGTGCCACCTCAGGGGGCGCGGGAGAGACCCAGTACTTC; CDR3aa: CATSGGAGETQYF
j_gene: TRBJ2-6; d_gene: .; abundance: .; len: 15; v_gene: TRBV25-1; CDR3nt: TGTGCCAGCAGTCCCAGAAATTCTGGGGCCAACGTCCTGACTTTC; CDR3aa: CASSPRNSGANVLTF
j_gene: TRBJ1-6; d_gene: TRBD1; abundance: once; len: 15; v_gene: TRBV6-5; CDR3nt: TGTGCCAGCAGTTTACCGGGACAGGGTAATTCACCCCTCCACTTT; CDR3aa: CASSLPGQGNSPLHF
j_gene: TRBJ1-5; d_gene: .; abundance: .; len: 14; v_gene: TRBV5-5; CDR3nt: TGTGCCAGCAGCTCCGGGACGGATTGGGAGCCCCAGCATTTT; CDR3aa: CASSSGTDWEPQHF
j_gene: TRBJ2-3; d_gene: .; abundance: .; len: 14; v_gene: TRBV7-7; CDR3nt: TGTGCCAGCAGCCCCACACCCAGGGCAGATACGCAGTATTTT; CDR3aa: CASSPTPRADTQYF
j_gene: TRBJ1-1; d_gene: TRBD1; abundance: .; len: 16; v_gene: TRBV14; CDR3nt: TGTGCCAGCAGCCAACGGGGAGACAGGGGAAACACTGAAGCTTTCTTT; CDR3aa: CASSQRGDRGNTEAFF
j_gene: TRBJ1-1; d_gene: .; abundance: .; len: 15; v_gene: TRBV28; CDR3nt: TGTGCCAGCAGTCGCTCAGGGGCCGGGAACACTGAAGCTTTCTTT; CDR3aa: CASSRSGAGNTEAFF
j_gene: TRBJ1-2; d_gene: TRBD1; abundance: few; len: 16; v_gene: TRBV30; CDR3nt: TGTGCCTGGAGTGTACGACGAGGGGGCCACAACTATGGCTACACCTTC; CDR3aa: CAWSVRRGGHNYGYTF
j_gene: TRBJ1-6; d_gene: TRBD1; abundance: once; len: 15; v_gene: TRBV2; CDR3nt: TGTGCCAGCAACCGAAGGGACAGCAGAAATTCACCCCTCCACTTT; CDR3aa: CASNRRDSRNSPLHF
j_gene: TRBJ1-4; d_gene: .; abundance: .; len: 17; v_gene: TRBV5-6; CDR3nt: TGTGCCAGCAGCTTAACTACGGGGGGCGCAACTAATGAAAAACTGTTTTTT; CDR3aa: CASSLTTGGATNEKLFF
j_gene: TRBJ2-5; d_gene: .; abundance: .; len: 14; v_gene: TRBV18; CDR3nt: TGTGCCAGCTCACCAGGACAGAACAAAGAGACCCAGTACTTC; CDR3aa: CASSPGQNKETQYF